This record looks at one T cell receptor (beta chain) sequence and its context. J lost 6 bases, V lost 6 bases, and 9 bases had no gene match. CDR1 is MNHEY, CDR2 SVGAGI, per germline. The CDR3 covers 15 residues. The sample belongs to a study of blood T cell repertoires in COVID-19. Study-wide background: Samples came from the United States, Italy and Spain, spanning acute and convalescent COVID-19. T cells, B-cell-depleted T cells, or PBMCs supplied cDNA or gDNA.

Original processing notes: From reference gene primer amplification, estimates of nucleated cell counts were derived. The assay was immunoSEQ multiplex PCR, and TCRdb's table has in-frame clones only and misses some. The V and J calls and clone size are taken from that table; D and trimming were inferred from the DNA. The sample lists 81,000 or so clones; approximately 78% were seen once. The receptor was derived from a human donor in a cohort sampled during active COVID-19. Sequencing was done on a sample of peripheral blood. The chain recombines TRBV6-5 with TRBJ2-2, with 8 positions matching TRBD1. CDR3 residues: CASRPDRGRSGELFF. For the CDR3, the DNA is TGTGCCAGCAGACCCGACAGGGGTAGGTCCGGGGAGCTGTTTTTT.